The TCR beta chain described here comes from a study of Ad26.COV2.S vaccination and SARS-CoV-2 variants. The study, taken as a whole, reports: From the TCR breadth and depth analyses, total T cell responses may have been underestimated. Non-spike TCR breadth was similar in vaccine and placebo recipients.

Documented treatment: roughly 19 received Ad26.COV2.S at low or high dose, single or two shots; about 5 received placebo; per-sample allocation not given. Samples were taken on day 63 after the first vaccine or placebo injection. An adult donor aged 18-55 years was enrolled in Boston. The germline gives CDR1 SGHNT, CDR2 YYREEE (reference sequence). Trimming removed 4 bases at V and 4 bases at J, with 15 bases between. The CDR3 consists of 15 residues. As to this clone: Its antigen is not known.

This table comes from immunoSEQ multiplex PCR, and its TCRdb copy is limited to in-frame clones, with some not included. The top ten clones hold approximately 12% of a sample with fewer than 500,000 clones, around nine tenths of them seen once. This sequence originates from a person aged 18-60 years who received the Ad26.COV2.S COVID-19 vaccine or a placebo. The chain combines TRBV5-4 with TRBJ2-1; D is unclear. The sequencing used peripheral blood, collected in a trial of Ad26.COV2.S vaccine versus placebo. CDR3 in DNA: TGTGCCAGCAGCACGCGACTCGCGACATACAATGAGCAGTTCTTC. It yields the protein CASSTRLATYNEQFF.